This TCR beta chain was found in a study of T cells after yellow fever vaccination. Turning to the study itself: SMART-Seq v4 Ultra Low Input prepared the low-cell-number fractions.

This clonotype has a count of ten or more. Template switching with 5'RACE generated the TCR cDNA and added a universal primer site and UMIs. TCRdb redid the calling of the 5' RACE reads with MiXCR, one entry per CDR3 protein. Of hundreds of thousands of distinct CDR3 sequences listed, 5.2% are singletons. From germline, CDR1 is SGHKS and CDR2 YYEKEE (reference sequence). V was pared by 0 bases and J by 3 bases, with 4 bases of the junction left unmatched. CDR3 length equals 15 residues. Here the sequenced sample was CD4+ T cells sorted from PBMCs, taken on the day of the yellow fever booster vaccination. This sequence was found in a man aged 18 to 30 who received the YFV17D yellow fever vaccine. The J gene is TRBJ1-2, the V gene TRBV5-5; 8 bases align to TRBD1. As DNA, the CDR3 is TGTGCCAGCAGCTTGGGGACAGGGCATTACTATGGCTACACCTTC. This sequence encodes CASSLGTGHYYGYTF.